The source of this T cell receptor (beta chain) is a study of read filtering for tumor transcriptome and immune sequencing. Study-wide points: In IR-seq, single-read clonotypes were 65% to 90% of clonotypes but around 3.5% of reads. Dropping single-read clonotypes raised IR-seq and RNA-seq shared-clonotype correlation.

Sampling of bone marrow took place during active disease in every patient. CDR1 SNHLY and CDR2 FYNNEI come from the germline V gene. The length of the CDR3 is 12 residues. Trimming removed 7 bases from V and 6 bases from J, with 10 bases in between. The library was built from about 0.4 ug RNA with molecular barcoded adaptors for alpha/delta and beta/gamma chains. TCRdb reprocessed the reads with MiXCR, giving one entry per CDR3 protein. This table holds around 140,000 distinct CDR3 sequences, roughly 13% found once. This clonotype was detected ten times or more. Its antigen is undetermined. The specimen was a population of CD138-negative cells sorted from bone marrow. V is TRBV2 and J is TRBJ2-1; tentatively, D is TRBD1 (5 bases). This sequence was found in a donor at least 40 years old with multiple myeloma. CDR3 sequence (DNA): TGTGCCAGCAATAGGGGTCGCAATGAGCAGTTCTTC. Translation: CASNRGRNEQFF. The complete variable domain, with remaining parts taken from reference TRBV2 and TRBJ2-1, reads EPEVTQTPSHQVTQMGQEVILRCVPISNHLYFYWYRQILGQKVEFLVSFYNNEISEKSEIFDDQFSVERPDGSNFTLKIRSTKLEDSAMYFCASNRGRNEQFFGPGTRLTVL.